This T cell receptor (beta chain) is drawn from a study of T cell responses to AZD1222 COVID-19 vaccine. Whole-study findings and limits: There were mostly white British donors and more females than males, and clonal diversity was possibly underestimated. Spike was spanned by vaccine-associated CD4 TCRs, which were dominant at 160-218 and 743-854. Seropositive status at baseline applied to only 5 or 6 AZD1222 recipients.

Libraries were prepared by immunoSEQ multiplex PCR; TCRdb keeps only in-frame clonotypes and omits some of them. The sample lists 70,000 to 95,000 clones; around nine tenths were seen once. Notes on this clone: Its antigen remains unidentified.

Germline CDR1 and CDR2: KGHSH and LQKENI. The CDR3 runs to 15 residues. V lost 6 bases to trimming and J lost 5 bases; unmatched junction nucleotides: 9. The sample in question was peripheral blood, obtained on day 0 of AZD1222 vaccination. The chain links TRBV18 to TRBJ1-5, with 8 bases lining up with TRBD1. This TCR was sampled from an adult in good health. DNA for the CDR3: TGTGCCAGCTCCTCGAGGGCGACAGGGGATCAGCCCCAGCATTTT. It yields the protein CASSSRATGDQPQHF. Filled out from reference TRBV18 and TRBJ1-5, the complete variable domain reads NAGVMQNPRHLVRRRGQEARLRCSPMKGHSHVYWYRQLPEEGLKFMVYLQKENIIDESGMPKERFSAEFPKEGPSILRIQQVVRGDSAAYFCASSSRATGDQPQHFGDGTRLSIL.